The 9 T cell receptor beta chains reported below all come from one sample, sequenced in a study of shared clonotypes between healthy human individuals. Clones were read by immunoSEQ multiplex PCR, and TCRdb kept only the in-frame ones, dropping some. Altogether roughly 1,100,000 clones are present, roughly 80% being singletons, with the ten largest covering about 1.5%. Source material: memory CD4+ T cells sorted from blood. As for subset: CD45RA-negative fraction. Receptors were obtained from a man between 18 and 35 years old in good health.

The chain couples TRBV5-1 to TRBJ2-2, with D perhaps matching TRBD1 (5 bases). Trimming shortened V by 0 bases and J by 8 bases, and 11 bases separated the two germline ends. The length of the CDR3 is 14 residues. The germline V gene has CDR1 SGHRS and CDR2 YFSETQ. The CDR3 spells CASSLAREQGELFF. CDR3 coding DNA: TGCGCCAGCAGCTTGGCCAGGGAACAGGGGGAGCTGTTTTTT.

CDR3 coding DNA: TGTGCCAGCTCTCATCGGGGACAGGACCGCCGAGCAACTAATGAAAAACTGTTTTTT. Protein: CASSHRGQDRRATNEKLFF. V and J are TRBV18 and TRBJ1-4; 8 nucleotides match TRBD1. V trimming: 6 bases; J trimming: 0 bases; junction bases outside the gene matches: 15. The germline gives CDR1 KGHSH, CDR2 LQKENI. There are 19 residues in the CDR3.

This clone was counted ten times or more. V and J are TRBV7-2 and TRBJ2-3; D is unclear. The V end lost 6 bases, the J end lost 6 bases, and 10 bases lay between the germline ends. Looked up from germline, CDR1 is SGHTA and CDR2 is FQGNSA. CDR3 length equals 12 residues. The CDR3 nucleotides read TGTGCCAGCAGTTACCGGGCGGATACGCAGTATTTT. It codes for CASSYRADTQYF.

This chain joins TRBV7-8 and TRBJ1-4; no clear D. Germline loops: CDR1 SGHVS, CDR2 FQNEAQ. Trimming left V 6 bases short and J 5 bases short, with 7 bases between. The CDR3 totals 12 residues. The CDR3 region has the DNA TGTGCCAGCAGTCGGGGAAATGAAAAACTGTTTTTT. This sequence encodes CASSRGNEKLFF. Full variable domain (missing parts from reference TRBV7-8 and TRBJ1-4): GAGVSQSPRYKVAKRGQDVALRCDPISGHVSLFWYQQALGQGPEFLTYFQNEAQLDKSGLPSDRFFAERPEGSVSTLKIQRTQQEDSAVYLCASSRGNEKLFFGSGTQLSVL.

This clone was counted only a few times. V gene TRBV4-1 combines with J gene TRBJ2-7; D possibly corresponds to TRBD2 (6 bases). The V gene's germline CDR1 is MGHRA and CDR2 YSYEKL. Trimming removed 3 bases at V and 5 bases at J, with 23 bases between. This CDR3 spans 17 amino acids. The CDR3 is CASSHGPGLDIPHEQYF. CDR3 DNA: TGCGCCAGCAGCCATGGACCGGGACTCGACATCCCTCACGAGCAGTACTTC.

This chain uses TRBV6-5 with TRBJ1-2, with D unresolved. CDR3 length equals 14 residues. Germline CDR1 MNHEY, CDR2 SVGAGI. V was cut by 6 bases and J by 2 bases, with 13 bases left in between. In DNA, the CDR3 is TGTGCCAGCAGACCACCGGACCGCAACTATGGCTACACCTTC. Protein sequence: CASRPPDRNYGYTF.

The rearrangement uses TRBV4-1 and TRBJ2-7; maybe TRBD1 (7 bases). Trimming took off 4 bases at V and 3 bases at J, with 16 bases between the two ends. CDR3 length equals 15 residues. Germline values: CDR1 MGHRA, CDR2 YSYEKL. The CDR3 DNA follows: TGCGCCAGCAGCCTAATGGAGGGGGCAGACTACGAGCAGTACTTC. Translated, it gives CASSLMEGADYEQYF.

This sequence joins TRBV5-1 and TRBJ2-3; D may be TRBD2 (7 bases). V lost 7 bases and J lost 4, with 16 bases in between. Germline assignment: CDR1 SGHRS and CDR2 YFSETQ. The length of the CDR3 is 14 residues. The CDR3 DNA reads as TGCGCCAGCCATTCGGGGGGCGTTGCAGATACGCAGTATTTT. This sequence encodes CASHSGGVADTQYF.

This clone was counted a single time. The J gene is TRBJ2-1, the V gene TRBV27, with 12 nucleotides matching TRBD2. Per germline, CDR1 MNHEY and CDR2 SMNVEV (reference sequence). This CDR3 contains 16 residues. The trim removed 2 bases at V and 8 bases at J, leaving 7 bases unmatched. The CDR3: CASSLGWLAGGYEQFF. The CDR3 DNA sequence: TGTGCCAGCAGTTTAGGGTGGCTAGCGGGAGGGTATGAGCAGTTCTTC.